A selection of T cell receptor beta chains follows, all from one sample in a study of regulatory T cells in long-lasting Graves disease. TCRdb re-called the multiplex PCR reads through MiXCR, storing one row per CDR3 protein. The sample lists 400,000 to 500,000 distinct CDR3 sequences, around 21% occurring once. The sample in question was peripheral blood mononuclear cells (PBMCs), obtained when the disease was refractory, from a patient treated with antithyroid drugs. The receptors here all came from a female donor with Graves disease. Both conserved end residues are part of each CDR3. Fields, in order: V gene, D gene, clone size, J gene, CDR3 protein, CDR3 DNA. A D gene is named only where the DNA matches it firmly. Size values are once, few and many counts, or a class for expanded clones, and some rows have none.

V: TRBV27; D: TRBD2; size: .; J: TRBJ2-1; CDR3: CASSLKGLAGAYNEQFF; DNA: TGTGCCAGCAGTTTGAAGGGACTAGCGGGAGCATACAATGAGCAGTTCTTC
V: TRBV2; D: TRBD1; size: many; J: TRBJ1-2; CDR3: CASSEALGTGGSGYTF; DNA: TGTGCCAGCAGTGAAGCGCTAGGGACAGGGGGCTCTGGCTACACCTTC
V: TRBV27; D: TRBD2; size: once; J: TRBJ2-1; CDR3: CASTRGGLAGGPYNEQFF; DNA: TGTGCCAGCACTCGGGGGGGACTAGCGGGAGGGCCCTACAATGAGCAGTTCTTC
V: TRBV30; D: TRBD1; size: few; J: TRBJ1-2; CDR3: CAWSQGARGREPNYGYTF; DNA: TGTGCCTGGAGCCAGGGGGCAAGGGGCCGGGAGCCTAACTATGGCTACACCTTC
V: TRBV18; D: .; size: .; J: TRBJ1-3; CDR3: CASSPLRTDSGNTIYF; DNA: TGTGCCAGCTCACCATTGCGCACCGACTCTGGAAACACCATATATTTT
V: TRBV30; D: .; size: few; J: TRBJ1-6; CDR3: CAWSVAAANSPLHF; DNA: TGTGCCTGGAGTGTAGCGGCCGCTAATTCACCCCTCCACTTT
V: TRBV28; D: .; size: many; J: TRBJ2-3; CDR3: CASNGVPGRKSTDTQYF; DNA: TGTGCCAGCAACGGCGTGCCCGGACGGAAGAGCACAGATACGCAGTATTTT
V: TRBV11-2; D: .; size: many; J: TRBJ1-6; CDR3: CASSLEVNSPLHF; DNA: TGTGCCAGCAGCTTAGAGGTTAATTCACCCCTCCACTTT
V: TRBV4-1; D: TRBD2; size: .; J: TRBJ2-1; CDR3: CASSWREVNHNEQFF; DNA: TGCGCCAGCAGTTGGCGGGAGGTAAACCACAATGAGCAGTTCTTC
V: TRBV6-1; D: .; size: .; J: TRBJ2-3; CDR3: CASSLVDQDTQYF; DNA: TGTGCCAGCAGCCTCGTCGACCAAGATACGCAGTATTTT
V: TRBV18; D: .; size: many; J: TRBJ2-7; CDR3: CASSPPQTYEQYF; DNA: TGTGCCAGCAGCCCACCTCAAACGTACGAGCAGTACTTC
V: TRBV15; D: TRBD1; size: many; J: TRBJ2-5; CDR3: CATSSPGGGETQYF; DNA: TGTGCCACCAGCAGCCCAGGGGGCGGAGAGACCCAGTACTTC
V: TRBV2; D: TRBD1; size: many; J: TRBJ2-5; CDR3: CASEEGGGETQYF; DNA: TGTGCCAGTGAGGAAGGGGGCGGTGAGACCCAGTACTTC
V: TRBV28; D: .; size: many; J: TRBJ1-6; CDR3: CASSSRRGGNNSPLHF; DNA: TGTGCCAGCAGTTCGAGGCGTGGTGGGAATAATTCACCCCTCCACTTT
V: TRBV27; D: TRBD1; size: many; J: TRBJ2-5; CDR3: CASSALGRGHETQYF; DNA: TGTGCCAGCAGTGCTCTGGGCAGGGGGCATGAGACCCAGTACTTC
V: TRBV20-1; D: .; size: few; J: TRBJ1-3; CDR3: CSARDEQRSGNTIYF; DNA: TGCAGTGCTAGAGATGAACAGCGCTCTGGAAACACCATATATTTT
V: TRBV28; D: TRBD1; size: .; J: TRBJ2-5; CDR3: CASRSGTGDQITYQETQYF; DNA: TGTGCCAGCAGATCCGGGACAGGGGACCAAATCACGTACCAAGAGACCCAGTACTTC
V: TRBV6-4; D: .; size: many; J: TRBJ1-1; CDR3: CASSEHENTEAFF; DNA: TGTGCCAGCAGTGAACATGAGAACACTGAAGCTTTCTTT
V: TRBV5-1; D: TRBD1; size: .; J: TRBJ1-3; CDR3: CASSPIQGGSGNTIYF; DNA: TGCGCCAGCAGCCCGATTCAGGGGGGGTCTGGAAACACCATATATTTT
V: TRBV20-1; D: TRBD2; size: many; J: TRBJ2-7; CDR3: CSARDVPAGVTYEQYF; DNA: TGCAGTGCTAGAGATGTCCCAGCGGGAGTAACCTACGAGCAGTACTTC
V: TRBV7-3; D: TRBD1; size: many; J: TRBJ2-5; CDR3: CASSLNSQGGGQETQYF; DNA: TGTGCCAGCAGCTTAAACTCCCAAGGGGGCGGCCAAGAGACCCAGTACTTC
V: TRBV12-3/TRBV12-4; D: TRBD1; size: once; J: TRBJ2-1; CDR3: CASSRDRRGLEQFF; DNA: TGTGCCAGCAGCCGGGACAGGCGAGGCTTGGAGCAGTTCTTC
V: TRBV5-1; D: TRBD1; size: .; J: TRBJ2-7; CDR3: CASSSTGQPTYEQYF; DNA: TGCGCCAGCAGTTCAACGGGACAGCCGACCTACGAGCAGTACTTC
V: TRBV25-1; D: .; size: .; J: TRBJ2-2; CDR3: CASSRMEGGTGELFF; DNA: TGTGCCAGCAGTCGAATGGAAGGGGGCACCGGGGAGCTGTTTTTT
V: TRBV27; D: .; size: many; J: TRBJ2-7; CDR3: CASSSPSAGRYEQYF; DNA: TGTGCCAGCAGTTCCCCTTCGGCAGGTAGATACGAGCAGTACTTC
V: TRBV20-1; D: .; size: few; J: TRBJ1-5; CDR3: CSARRVDNQPQHF; DNA: TGCAGTGCTAGACGGGTCGACAATCAGCCCCAGCATTTT
V: TRBV30; D: .; size: .; J: TRBJ2-7; CDR3: CAWSGLNTYEQYF; DNA: TGTGCCTGGTCGGGACTTAATACCTACGAGCAGTACTTC
V: TRBV6-1; D: .; size: few; J: TRBJ2-5; CDR3: CASRATRDTQETQYF; DNA: TGTGCCAGCAGGGCTACCCGGGACACCCAAGAGACCCAGTACTTC
V: TRBV6-1; D: .; size: many; J: TRBJ2-7; CDR3: CASSRLLSTMQYF; DNA: TGTGCCAGCAGTCGACTGCTATCTACGATGCAGTACTTC
V: TRBV5-6; D: .; size: .; J: TRBJ2-7; CDR3: CASSTSGEQYF; DNA: TGTGCCAGCAGCACCTCTGGGGAGCAGTACTTC
V: TRBV6-1; D: TRBD2; size: many; J: TRBJ2-7; CDR3: CASSEEASGSGYEQYF; DNA: TGTGCCAGCAGTGAAGAAGCTAGCGGGAGTGGCTACGAGCAGTACTTC
V: TRBV6-5; D: .; size: .; J: TRBJ2-1; CDR3: CASSSTRESHGNEQFF; DNA: TGTGCCAGCAGTTCTACACGGGAGTCGCACGGCAATGAGCAGTTCTTC
V: TRBV7-8; D: TRBD1; size: many; J: TRBJ1-4; CDR3: CASSPDRVNEKLFF; DNA: TGTGCCAGCAGCCCGGACAGGGTAAATGAAAAACTGTTTTTT
V: TRBV5-4; D: TRBD2; size: few; J: TRBJ2-4; CDR3: CASSLSGGTAKNIQYF; DNA: TGTGCCAGCAGCTTGTCGGGGGGTACGGCCAAAAACATTCAGTACTTC
V: TRBV11-2; D: .; size: many; J: TRBJ1-6; CDR3: CASSLGWGSPLHF; DNA: TGTGCCAGCAGCTTAGGATGGGGATCACCCCTCCACTTT
V: TRBV7-6; D: TRBD2; size: few; J: TRBJ2-5; CDR3: CASSLATSGVGETQYF; DNA: TGTGCCAGCAGCTTAGCCACTAGCGGAGTGGGAGAGACCCAGTACTTC
V: TRBV12-3/TRBV12-4; D: TRBD2; size: many; J: TRBJ2-1; CDR3: CASSRTSGSSYNEQFF; DNA: TGTGCCAGCAGTCGGACTAGCGGAAGCTCCTACAATGAGCAGTTCTTC
V: TRBV2; D: .; size: many; J: TRBJ2-5; CDR3: CASSGQIGTQYF; DNA: TGTGCCAGCAGCGGACAGATTGGGACCCAGTACTTC
V: TRBV25-1; D: .; size: few; J: TRBJ1-1; CDR3: CASSGTGISNAFF; DNA: TGTGCCAGCAGTGGAACAGGGATATCGAATGCTTTCTTT
V: TRBV12-3/TRBV12-4; D: .; size: few; J: TRBJ2-7; CDR3: CASGPDSIYEQYF; DNA: TGTGCCAGCGGCCCTGATAGCATCTACGAGCAGTACTTC
V: TRBV20-1; D: TRBD2; size: .; J: TRBJ2-3; CDR3: CSAHETSGSFTDTQYF; DNA: TGCAGTGCGCACGAAACTAGCGGGAGCTTCACAGATACGCAGTATTTT